This TCR beta chain was captured in a study of cytomegalovirus exposure and HLA in healthy donors. General study findings and limits: Reports indicate that TCR beta sequences accurately predicted the HLA-A and HLA-B alleles of most subjects. Researchers reported in a later analysis that a missense DCLRE1C variant was tied to TCR beta V- and J-gene trimming. Association of 15,000 to 20,000 TCR beta sequences with HLA alleles was found at 0.05 false discovery rate in a later analysis.

Primers for the PCR totalled 60 Vbeta and 13 Jbeta. The protocol was immunoSEQ multiplex PCR, while the TCRdb copy is restricted to in-frame clones and leaves out a portion. The sample totals over 100,000 clones. Note on this clone: Its antigen is not identified.

The clonotype was recovered from a young man in good health and CMV-seronegative. Material: PBMCs.

The CDR3 DNA reads TGTGCCAGCAGCTTCTCGGGACAGGGGTTAGAGACCCAGTACTTC. Translated: CASSFSGQGLETQYF. The chain combines TRBV7-2 with TRBJ2-5, with 10 bases aligning to TRBD1. V lost 3 bases to trimming and J lost 4 bases; unmatched junction nucleotides: 5. Germline assignment: CDR1 SGHTA and CDR2 FQGNSA. This CDR3 comprises 15 residues.